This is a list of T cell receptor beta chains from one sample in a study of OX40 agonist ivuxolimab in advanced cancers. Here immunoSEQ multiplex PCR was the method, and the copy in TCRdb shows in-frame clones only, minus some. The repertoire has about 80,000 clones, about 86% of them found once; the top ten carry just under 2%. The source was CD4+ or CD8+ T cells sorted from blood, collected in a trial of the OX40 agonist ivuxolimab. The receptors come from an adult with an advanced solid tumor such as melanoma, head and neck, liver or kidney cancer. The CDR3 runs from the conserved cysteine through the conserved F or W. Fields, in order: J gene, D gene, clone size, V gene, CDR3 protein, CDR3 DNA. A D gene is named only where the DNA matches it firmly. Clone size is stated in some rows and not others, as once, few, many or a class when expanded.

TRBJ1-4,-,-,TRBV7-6,CASSKAVGREKLFF,TGTGCCAGCAGTAAGGCGGTGGGGCGGGAAAAACTGTTTTTT
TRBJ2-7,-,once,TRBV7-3,CASSPTPGPYEQYF,TGTGCCAGCAGCCCCACCCCCGGACCGTACGAGCAGTACTTC
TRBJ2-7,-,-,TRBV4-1,CASSQGQARGSYEQYF,TGCGCCAGCAGCCAAGGTCAAGCCAGAGGATCCTACGAGCAGTACTTC
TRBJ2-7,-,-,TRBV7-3,CASSLKANYEQYF,TGTGCCAGCAGCTTAAAGGCCAACTACGAGCAGTACTTC
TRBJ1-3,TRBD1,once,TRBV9,CASSVGTGPGNTIYF,TGTGCCAGCAGCGTAGGGACAGGCCCTGGAAACACCATATATTTT
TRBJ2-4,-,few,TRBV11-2,CASSLEPKNIQYF,TGTGCCAGCAGCTTAGAGCCCAAAAACATTCAGTACTTC
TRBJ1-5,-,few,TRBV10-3,CAISATNQPQHF,TGTGCCATCAGTGCTACCAATCAGCCCCAGCATTTT
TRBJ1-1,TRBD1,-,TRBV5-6,CASTTVTGRTEAFF,TGTGCCAGCACCACGGTGACAGGGCGGACTGAAGCTTTCTTT
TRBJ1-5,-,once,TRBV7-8,CASSLVGQIGNQPQHF,TGTGCCAGCAGCTTAGTAGGTCAAATAGGCAATCAGCCCCAGCATTTT
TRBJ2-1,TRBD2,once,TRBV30,CAWRSSGYNEQFF,TGTGCCTGGAGGTCTAGCGGTTACAATGAGCAGTTCTTC
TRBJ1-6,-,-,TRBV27,CASSFEGGTWNSPLHF,TGTGCCAGCAGTTTCGAGGGGGGTACATGGAATTCACCCCTCCACTTT
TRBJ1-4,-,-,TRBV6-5,CASSAAVNEKLFF,TGTGCCAGCAGTGCTGCAGTGAATGAAAAACTGTTTTTT
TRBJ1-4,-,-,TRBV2,CASSPIQTGEKLFF,TGTGCCAGCAGTCCTATTCAGACAGGAGAAAAACTGTTTTTT
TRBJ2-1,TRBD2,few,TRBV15,CATSRAGLAANEQFF,TGTGCCACCAGCAGAGCGGGGCTAGCGGCGAATGAGCAGTTCTTC
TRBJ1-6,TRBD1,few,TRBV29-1,CSVALGTDSYNSPLHF,TGCAGCGTTGCTCTCGGGACAGACTCCTATAATTCACCCCTCCACTTT
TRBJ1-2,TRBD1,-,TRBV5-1,CASSETGQGTYGYTF,TGCGCCAGCAGCGAAACCGGACAGGGTACCTATGGCTACACCTTC
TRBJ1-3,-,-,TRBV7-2,CASSLWAGIGNTIYF,TGTGCCAGCAGCTTATGGGCAGGGATAGGAAACACCATATATTTT
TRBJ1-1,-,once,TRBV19,CASSIDFTNTEAFF,TGTGCCAGTAGTATAGATTTCACGAACACTGAAGCTTTCTTT
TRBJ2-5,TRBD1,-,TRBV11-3,CASSLDRGRETQYF,TGTGCCAGCAGCTTAGATAGGGGGCGCGAGACCCAGTACTTC
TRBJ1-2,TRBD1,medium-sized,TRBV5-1,CASSFLQGLEGYTF,TGCGCCAGCAGCTTCCTACAGGGGTTAGAGGGCTACACCTTC
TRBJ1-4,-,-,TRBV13,CASSLGRGLRTEKLFF,TGTGCCAGCAGCTTAGGGCGGGGCCTCAGGACTGAAAAACTGTTTTTT
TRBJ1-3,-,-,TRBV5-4,CASSFPGDGNTIYF,TGTGCCAGCAGCTTTCCAGGGGACGGAAACACCATATATTTT
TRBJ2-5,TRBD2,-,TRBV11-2,CASSDRLAGGQETQYF,TGTGCCAGCAGCGACCGATTAGCGGGGGGACAAGAGACCCAGTACTTC
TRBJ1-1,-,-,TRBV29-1,CSVVARTEAFF,TGCAGCGTTGTCGCCCGCACTGAAGCTTTCTTT
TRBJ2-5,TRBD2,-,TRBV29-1,CSALRTSRETQYF,TGCAGCGCCCTACGGACTAGCCGGGAGACCCAGTACTTC
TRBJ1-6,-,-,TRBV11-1,CASSRITSSYNSPLHF,TGTGCCAGCAGCCGAATCACGAGCTCCTATAATTCACCCCTCCACTTT
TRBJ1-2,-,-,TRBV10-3,CAIRPSQDYGYTF,TGTGCCATCAGGCCAAGTCAGGACTATGGCTACACCTTC
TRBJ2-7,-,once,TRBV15,CATSREWGSSYEQYF,TGTGCCACCAGCAGAGAATGGGGAAGCTCCTACGAGCAGTACTTC
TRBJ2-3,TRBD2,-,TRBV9,CASSGFSGGTDTQYF,TGTGCCAGCAGCGGATTTAGCGGGGGCACAGATACGCAGTATTTT
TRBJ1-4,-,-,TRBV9,CASSVESNEKLFF,TGTGCCAGCAGCGTAGAGAGTAATGAAAAACTGTTTTTT
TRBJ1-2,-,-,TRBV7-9,CASSLPDRLGYTF,TGTGCCAGCAGCTTACCGGACCGACTTGGCTACACCTTC
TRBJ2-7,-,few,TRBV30,CAWSPRDRYYEQYF,TGTGCCTGGAGTCCTCGGGACCGATACTACGAGCAGTACTTC
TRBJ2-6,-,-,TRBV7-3,CASSNRGTGANVLTF,TGTGCCAGCAGCAATAGGGGGACTGGGGCCAACGTCCTGACTTTC